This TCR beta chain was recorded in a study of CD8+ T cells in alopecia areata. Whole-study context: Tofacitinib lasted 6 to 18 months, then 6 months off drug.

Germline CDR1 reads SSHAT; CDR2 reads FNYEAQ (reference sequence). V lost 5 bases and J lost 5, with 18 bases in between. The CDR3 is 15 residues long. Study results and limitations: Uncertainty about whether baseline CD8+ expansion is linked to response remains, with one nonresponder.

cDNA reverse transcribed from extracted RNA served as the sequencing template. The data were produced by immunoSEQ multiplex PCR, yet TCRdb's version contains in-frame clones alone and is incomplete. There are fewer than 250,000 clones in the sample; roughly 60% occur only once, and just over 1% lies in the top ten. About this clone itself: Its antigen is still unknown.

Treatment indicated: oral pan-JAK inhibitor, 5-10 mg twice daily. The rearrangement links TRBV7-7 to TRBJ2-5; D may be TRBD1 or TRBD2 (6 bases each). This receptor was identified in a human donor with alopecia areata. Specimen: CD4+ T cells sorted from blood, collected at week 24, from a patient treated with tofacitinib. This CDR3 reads CASSRGPQGRETQYF. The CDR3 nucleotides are TGTGCCAGCAGCCGGGGTCCGCAGGGGAGGGAGACCCAGTACTTC.